A single T cell receptor beta chain is shown here with its context. The data belong to a study of control samples from healthy donors and cancer patients. The assay was immunoSEQ multiplex PCR, and TCRdb's table has in-frame clones only and misses some. The sample includes more than 70,000 clones, about nine tenths of them seen just once. The CDR3 is 14 residues long. Trimming left V 4 bases short and J 3 bases short, with 11 bases between. CDR1 and CDR2 (germline): SGHRS, YFSETQ. The source material was PBMCs. The sequence came from a man between 60 and 75 years old with lung cancer. This chain links TRBV5-1 with TRBJ1-5, with no clear D. The CDR3 here is CASSADGNNQPQHF. The CDR3 DNA reads TGCGCCAGCAGCGCCGACGGGAACAATCAGCCCCAGCATTTT.